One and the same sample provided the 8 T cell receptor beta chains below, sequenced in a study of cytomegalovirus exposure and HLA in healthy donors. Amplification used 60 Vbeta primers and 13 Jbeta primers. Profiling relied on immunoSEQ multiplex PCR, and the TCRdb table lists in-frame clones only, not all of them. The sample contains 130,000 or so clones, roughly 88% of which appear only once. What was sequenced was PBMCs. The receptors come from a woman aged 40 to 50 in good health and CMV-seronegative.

In nucleotides, the CDR3 is TGTGCCAGCAGCCCCGTCGGGACTAGCGGTTACAATGAGCAGTTCTTC. Its protein product is CASSPVGTSGYNEQFF. The rearrangement links TRBV7-9 to TRBJ2-1; 11 nucleotides line up with TRBD2. This CDR3 is 16 amino acids long. With 5 bases clipped from V and 4 bases from J, the junction kept 7 bases outside the gene matches. Germline CDR1 SEHNR, CDR2 FQNEAQ (reference sequence).

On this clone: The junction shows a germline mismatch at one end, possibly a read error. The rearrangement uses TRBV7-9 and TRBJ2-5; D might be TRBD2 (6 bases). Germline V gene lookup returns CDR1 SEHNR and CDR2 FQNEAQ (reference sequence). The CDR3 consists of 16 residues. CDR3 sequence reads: CSSSLRRDRGLETQYF. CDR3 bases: TGTTCCAGCAGCTTAAGGAGGGATAGGGGCCTGGAGACCCAGTACTTC.

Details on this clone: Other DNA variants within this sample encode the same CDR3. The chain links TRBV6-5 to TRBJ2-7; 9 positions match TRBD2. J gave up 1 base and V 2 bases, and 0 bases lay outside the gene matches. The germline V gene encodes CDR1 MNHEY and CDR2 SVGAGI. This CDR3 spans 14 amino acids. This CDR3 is CASSYAGGSYEQYF. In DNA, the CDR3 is TGTGCCAGCAGTTACGCGGGAGGGTCCTACGAGCAGTACTTC.

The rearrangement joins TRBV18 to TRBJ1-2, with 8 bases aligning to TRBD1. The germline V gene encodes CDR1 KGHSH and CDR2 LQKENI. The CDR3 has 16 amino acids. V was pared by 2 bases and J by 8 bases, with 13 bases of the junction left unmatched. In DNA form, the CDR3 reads TGTGCCAGCTCACCAACCGCCGGACAGGGATCCGAGGGCTACACCTTC. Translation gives CASSPTAGQGSEGYTF.

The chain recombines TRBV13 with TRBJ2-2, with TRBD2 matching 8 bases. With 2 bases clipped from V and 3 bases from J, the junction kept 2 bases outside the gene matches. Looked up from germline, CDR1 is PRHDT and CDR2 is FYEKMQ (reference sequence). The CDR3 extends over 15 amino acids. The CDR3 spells CASSLTSGYTGELFF. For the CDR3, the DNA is TGTGCCAGCAGCTTAACTAGCGGCTACACCGGGGAGCTGTTTTTT.

Here the CDR3 reads CASSLGDQRSGDQYF. CDR3 in DNA: TGTGCCAGCAGTTTGGGGGACCAGCGAAGCGGGGACCAGTACTTC. The rearrangement uses TRBV28 and TRBJ2-5; 7 positions match TRBD2. V lost 3 bases, J lost 10 bases, and 14 bases stayed unmatched. The length of the CDR3 is 15 residues. Germline V gene sequence: CDR1 MDHEN, CDR2 SYDVKM.

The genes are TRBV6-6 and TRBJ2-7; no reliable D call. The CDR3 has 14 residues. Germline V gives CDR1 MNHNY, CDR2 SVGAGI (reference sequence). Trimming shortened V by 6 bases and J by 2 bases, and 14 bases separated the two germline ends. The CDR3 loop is CASSPRLEPYEQYF. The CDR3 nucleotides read TGTGCCAGCAGCCCCCGTTTAGAGCCCTACGAGCAGTACTTC.

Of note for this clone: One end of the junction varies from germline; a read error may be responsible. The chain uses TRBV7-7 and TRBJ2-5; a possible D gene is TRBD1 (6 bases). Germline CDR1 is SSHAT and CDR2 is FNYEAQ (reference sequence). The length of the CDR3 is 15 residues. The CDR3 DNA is TGTGCTAGCAGCCCCGGAGGACAGAAACAAGAGACCCAGTACTTC. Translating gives CASSPGGQKQETQYF.